This TCR beta chain was profiled in a study of control samples from healthy donors and cancer patients. TCRdb's table, derived via immunoSEQ multiplex PCR, lists solely in-frame clones and lacks some. The table includes about 92,000 clones, 82% detected once. Trimming removed 6 bases from V and 1 base from J, with 12 bases in between. CDR3 length equals 15 residues. From germline, CDR1 is LGHDT and CDR2 YNNKEL (reference sequence). This sequence joins TRBV3-1 (or the pseudogene TRBV3-2) and TRBJ2-2; TRBD1 is a possible D gene (7 bases). The receptor's source is a woman aged 55-75 years in good health. The source material was blood. The CDR3, as DNA: TGTGCCAGCAGACCAGGGGGACTGAACACCGGGGAGCTGTTTTTT. As protein: CASRPGGLNTGELFF.